These T cell receptor beta chains were read from a single sample in a study of metastatic and nonmetastatic thyroid tumors. From the PCR reads, TCRdb re-called clones with MiXCR. The repertoire holds about 19,000 clones, with 25% to 35% as singletons. Source material: tumor tissue. Source of these receptors: a female donor with papillary thyroid cancer or a benign thyroid nodule (not recorded which). Some clones in this sample may be carry-over from other donors' samples. CDR3s include the opening cysteine and the closing phenylalanine or tryptophan. D genes are given only for firm matches. The listing skips clone size in some rows; elsewhere it reads once, few, many or a size class.

J gene,clone size,V gene,CDR3 length,D gene,CDR3 protein,CDR3 DNA
TRBJ2-7,few,TRBV19,15,.,CASSMDRDGYYEQYF,TGTGCCAGTAGTATGGATCGGGACGGGTACTACGAGCAGTACTTC
TRBJ2-7,medium-sized,TRBV24-1,12,.,CATSQGSYEQYF,TGTGCCACCTCTCAGGGTTCCTACGAGCAGTACTTC
TRBJ1-2,.,TRBV3-1,14,.,CASSQVGEGQFYTF,TGTGCCAGCAGCCAAGTTGGGGAAGGTCAATTCTACACCTTC
TRBJ1-5,.,TRBV9,18,TRBD1,CASSVVDGGGASHQPQHF,TGTGCCAGCAGCGTAGTCGATGGAGGGGGCGCGTCTCATCAGCCCCAGCATTTT
TRBJ2-3,many,TRBV9,13,.,CASSVGSGDTQYF,TGTGCCAGCAGCGTAGGGAGTGGGGATACGCAGTATTTT
TRBJ1-6,.,TRBV28,17,TRBD1,CASSLRRDSGGNSPLHF,TGTGCCAGCAGTTTACGTAGGGACAGCGGAGGGAATTCACCCCTCCACTTT
TRBJ2-7,.,TRBV6-1,17,TRBD1,CATHQANKGQSHYEQYF,TGTGCCACCCATCAAGCCAATAAGGGACAGAGTCACTACGAGCAGTACTTC
TRBJ2-7,medium-sized,TRBV2,13,.,CASREQRVYEQYF,TGTGCCAGCAGGGAACAGCGAGTGTACGAGCAGTACTTC
TRBJ2-3,many,TRBV20-1,12,.,CSARDDTDTQYF,TGCAGTGCTAGAGATGACACAGATACGCAGTATTTT
TRBJ2-6,.,TRBV7-6,19,TRBD2,CASSPATSGAISGANVLTF,TGTGCCAGCAGCCCCGCCACTAGCGGGGCAATCTCTGGGGCCAACGTCCTGACTTTC
TRBJ2-7,.,TRBV27,15,.,CASRALGGLPGEQYF,TGTGCCAGCAGAGCCTTGGGGGGTCTCCCGGGAGAGCAGTACTTC
TRBJ1-3,many,TRBV30,13,.,CAWGRVPGNTIYF,TGTGCCTGGGGGAGGGTTCCAGGAAACACCATATATTTT
TRBJ2-1,.,TRBV6-2/TRBV6-3,12,.,CASRLPETEQFF,TGTGCCAGCAGGCTACCCGAGACGGAGCAGTTCTTC
TRBJ1-5,.,TRBV6-1,15,.,CASSGTRNSNQPQHF,TGTGCCAGCAGCGGAACGAGAAATAGCAATCAGCCCCAGCATTTT
TRBJ2-3,many,TRBV13,16,TRBD1,CASSPRQGALTDTQYF,TGTGCCAGCAGCCCACGCCAGGGGGCACTAACAGATACGCAGTATTTT
TRBJ1-6,.,TRBV2,14,.,CASMVTTGNSPLHF,TGTGCCAGCATGGTAACTACAGGGAATTCACCCCTCCACTTT
TRBJ2-7,many,TRBV11-2,14,TRBD2,CASSTGLAGVEQYF,TGTGCCAGCAGCACGGGACTAGCGGGAGTCGAGCAGTACTTC
TRBJ2-2,few,TRBV29-1,15,TRBD1,CSVYPGTGYAGELFF,TGCAGCGTCTACCCCGGGACAGGGTACGCCGGGGAGCTGTTTTTT
TRBJ2-6,medium-sized,TRBV28,13,.,CASRSAGANVLTF,TGTGCCAGCAGGAGTGCTGGGGCCAACGTCCTGACTTTC
TRBJ2-5,few,TRBV27,16,TRBD1,CASSPLRDRGMKTQYF,TGTGCAAGCAGTCCCCTCCGGGACAGGGGGATGAAGACCCAGTACTTC
TRBJ2-5,.,TRBV30,13,.,CAWSFRVGETQYF,TGTGCCTGGAGTTTCAGGGTCGGTGAGACCCAGTACTTC
TRBJ1-2,many,TRBV6-1,15,TRBD1,CASSQNDRGHYSYTF,TGTGCCAGCAGTCAAAACGACAGGGGTCACTATAGCTACACCTTC
TRBJ1-2,few,TRBV6-2/TRBV6-3,14,TRBD1,CASSEGTGAVGYTF,TGTGCCAGCAGTGAGGGGACAGGGGCTGTCGGCTACACCTTC
TRBJ1-2,.,TRBV5-4,20,TRBD1,CASSLFLDRGLAAVGYGCTF,TGTGCCAGCAGCTTGTTTCTCGACAGGGGGCTCGCGGCTGTCGGCTATGGCTGCACCTTC
TRBJ1-5,few,TRBV19,14,.,CASISGQHNQPQHF,TGTGCCAGTATATCAGGACAACACAATCAGCCCCAGCATTTT
TRBJ1-1,.,TRBV30,13,.,CACGRETGTEAFF,TGTGCCTGCGGCAGGGAGACGGGCACTGAAGCTTTCTTT
TRBJ1-2,.,TRBV11-2,14,.,CASSLVGIGDGYTF,TGTGCCAGCAGCTTAGTAGGTATTGGCGATGGCTACACCTTC
TRBJ2-2,medium-sized,TRBV28,15,TRBD1,CASSDRGKLNGELFF,TGTGCCAGCAGTGACAGGGGGAAATTGAACGGGGAGCTGTTTTTT
TRBJ2-7,.,TRBV30,13,TRBD2,CACHSGRAYEQYF,TGTGCCTGCCACAGCGGGAGGGCCTACGAGCAGTACTTC
TRBJ1-4,few,TRBV9,16,.,CASSVSPSRTNEKLFF,TGTGCCAGCAGCGTATCACCTTCTAGAACTAATGAAAAACTGTTTTTT
TRBJ1-1,.,TRBV19,18,TRBD1,CASILGRGPQGKDTEAFF,TGTGCCAGTATTCTGGGTCGTGGGCCACAGGGGAAGGACACTGAAGCTTTCTTT
TRBJ1-5,medium-sized,TRBV4-1,15,.,CASSPRTDSNQPQHF,TGCGCCAGCAGCCCCCGGACAGATAGCAATCAGCCCCAGCATTTT
TRBJ1-4,few,TRBV6-1,14,TRBD1,CASSLGQGREKLFF,TGTGCCAGCAGTCTTGGACAGGGCAGAGAAAAACTGTTTTTT
TRBJ2-7,.,TRBV20-1,12,.,CSARGRAYEQYF,TGCAGTGCTAGAGGGAGGGCATACGAGCAGTACTTC
TRBJ2-1,many,TRBV11-1,17,TRBD2,CASSPLRLAGGNNEQFF,TGTGCCAGCAGCCCGCTAAGACTAGCGGGAGGGAACAATGAGCAGTTCTTC
TRBJ1-2,.,TRBV7-9,13,.,CASSRQHVKDSTF,TGTGCCAGCAGCCGGCAGCACGTTAAAGATTCCACCTTC
TRBJ1-5,.,TRBV30,15,TRBD1,CAWSVVQGSNQPQHF,TGTGCCTGGAGTGTGGTACAGGGGAGCAATCAGCCCCAGCATTTT
TRBJ2-7,.,TRBV28,18,.,CASFVVGGVPGKPYEQYF,TGTGCCAGCTTTGTAGTGGGAGGCGTGCCGGGAAAACCCTACGAGCAGTACTTC
TRBJ1-2,medium-sized,TRBV12-3/TRBV12-4,15,.,CASSPTRQLSYGYTF,TGTGCCAGCAGTCCAACGAGACAGCTCAGCTATGGCTACACCTTC
TRBJ2-6,medium-sized,TRBV19,14,.,CASVSVAGANVLTF,TGTGCCAGCGTTTCGGTGGCTGGGGCCAACGTCCTGACTTTC
TRBJ2-5,many,TRBV20-1,13,.,CSAKAGVRETQYF,TGCAGTGCGAAAGCCGGAGTTAGGGAGACCCAGTACTTC
TRBJ1-1,.,TRBV12-3/TRBV12-4,14,.,CASSRRALNTEAFF,TGTGCCAGCAGCCGACGGGCCTTGAACACTGAAGCTTTCTTT
TRBJ2-2,many,TRBV7-9,14,.,CASSLRAGTGELFF,TGTGCCAGCAGCTTACGTGCCGGAACCGGGGAGCTGTTTTTT
TRBJ1-6,.,TRBV20-1,17,TRBD1,CSADHRGQSSYNSPLHF,TGCAGTGCTGACCACAGGGGGCAGAGCTCCTATAATTCACCCCTCCACTTT
TRBJ2-7,.,TRBV30,14,.,CAWSVQGKSYEQYF,TGTGCCTGGAGTGTACAGGGCAAATCCTACGAGCAGTACTTC
TRBJ2-3,many,TRBV7-7,16,.,CASSPLGLVPPDTQYF,TGTGCTAGCAGTCCCCTAGGGTTGGTTCCGCCAGATACGCAGTATTTT
TRBJ2-5,few,TRBV6-1,15,TRBD2,CASSSGGAGKETQYF,TGTGCCAGCAGTTCCGGGGGGGCAGGGAAGGAGACCCAGTACTTC
TRBJ2-5,medium-sized,TRBV6-1,13,TRBD1,CASRWDRVETQYF,TGTGCCAGCAGATGGGACAGGGTCGAGACCCAGTACTTC
TRBJ1-2,many,TRBV10-3,14,.,CAIRTTSAYYGYTF,TGTGCCATCAGGACCACAAGTGCGTACTATGGCTACACCTTC
TRBJ2-7,once,TRBV20-1,13,.,CSAPGEYSYEQYF,TGCAGTGCCCCGGGGGAATACTCCTACGAGCAGTACTTC
TRBJ2-1,many,TRBV9,14,TRBD2,CASSGTSGSNEQFF,TGTGCCAGCAGTGGGACTAGCGGGAGTAATGAGCAGTTCTTC
TRBJ1-1,.,TRBV6-2/TRBV6-3,17,TRBD1,CASSRRTGGWGNTEAFF,TGTGCCAGCAGCCGCCGTACAGGGGGCTGGGGGAACACTGAAGCTTTCTTT
TRBJ1-1,.,TRBV7-2,16,TRBD1,CASSLAGRGWKTEAFF,TGTGCCAGCAGCTTAGCAGGCAGGGGGTGGAAGACTGAAGCTTTCTTT
TRBJ1-2,few,TRBV27,13,TRBD1,CASSFRDRGGYTF,TGTGCCAGCAGTTTCCGGGACAGGGGTGGCTACACCTTC
TRBJ1-2,.,TRBV19,18,TRBD1,CASSLHSPGQGALRGYTF,TGTGCCAGTAGCCTCCACTCGCCGGGACAGGGGGCGTTGAGGGGCTACACCTTC
TRBJ2-3,.,TRBV27,14,TRBD2,CASTSGGAADTQYF,TGTGCCAGCACAAGCGGGGGGGCCGCAGATACGCAGTATTTT